This T cell receptor beta chain was identified during a study of control samples from healthy donors and cancer patients. The CDR3 is 15 residues long. V lost 4 bases, J lost 5 bases, and 16 bases lay in between. Germline CDR1 is KGHDR and CDR2 is SFDVKD. Libraries were prepared by immunoSEQ multiplex PCR; TCRdb keeps only in-frame clonotypes and omits some of them. The sample gives 95,000 to 150,000 clones, roughly 92% of which show up once; under 0.7% is in the top ten. V usage is TRBV24-1 and J usage is TRBJ2-5; D possibly corresponds to TRBD2 (6 bases). What was sequenced was PBMCs. This receptor was obtained from a man at least 80 years old with head and neck cancer. This CDR3 reads CATSESDGAGETQYF. CDR3 bases: TGTGCCACCAGTGAGAGCGACGGGGCGGGGGAGACCCAGTACTTC.